Listed below are T cell receptor beta chains from one sample, sequenced in a study of shared clonotypes between healthy human individuals. This table comes from immunoSEQ multiplex PCR, and its TCRdb copy is limited to in-frame clones, with some not included. The sample lists about 480,000 clones, about three quarters occurring once. Sequencing input: PBMCs. Receptors were obtained from a woman aged 40 to 49 in good health. Some clones in this sample may be carry-over from other donors' samples. Both conserved end residues are part of each CDR3. Each record gives: clone size, V gene, J gene, D gene, CDR3 protein, CDR3 DNA. The D gene is left open where the match is weak. Clone size is not always given. Where it is, it says once, few, many or a class for expanded clones.

clone size: many; V gene: TRBV4-3; J gene: TRBJ2-1; D gene: NA; CDR3 protein: CASSHDSTKTGQFF; CDR3 DNA: TGCGCCAGCAGCCACGACTCGACAAAGACGGGGCAGTTCTTC
clone size: NA; V gene: TRBV6-1; J gene: TRBJ2-2; D gene: NA; CDR3 protein: CASSETVPFNTGELFF; CDR3 DNA: TGTGCCAGCAGTGAAACAGTCCCCTTTAACACCGGGGAGCTGTTTTTT
clone size: NA; V gene: TRBV2; J gene: TRBJ2-5; D gene: NA; CDR3 protein: CASSVDVQETQYF; CDR3 DNA: TGTGCCAGCAGTGTAGATGTCCAAGAGACCCAGTACTTC
clone size: NA; V gene: TRBV28; J gene: TRBJ2-2; D gene: TRBD1; CDR3 protein: CASSLYRGRNTGELFF; CDR3 DNA: TGTGCCAGCAGTTTGTACAGGGGGCGGAACACCGGGGAGCTGTTTTTT
clone size: few; V gene: TRBV9; J gene: TRBJ1-4; D gene: NA; CDR3 protein: CASSVEPDLRGNEKLFF; CDR3 DNA: TGTGCCAGCAGCGTAGAGCCCGATCTCCGCGGGAATGAAAAACTGTTTTTT
clone size: few; V gene: TRBV5-4; J gene: TRBJ1-1; D gene: TRBD1; CDR3 protein: CASSPRQGLTEAFF; CDR3 DNA: TGTGCCAGCAGCCCCCGACAGGGGCTAACTGAAGCTTTCTTT
clone size: NA; V gene: TRBV7-6; J gene: TRBJ2-7; D gene: NA; CDR3 protein: CASSLVLGYEQYF; CDR3 DNA: TGTGCCAGCAGCTTAGTCTTGGGCTACGAGCAGTACTTC
clone size: NA; V gene: TRBV10-3; J gene: TRBJ2-2; D gene: TRBD2; CDR3 protein: CAISHGGSGELFF; CDR3 DNA: TGTGCCATCAGCCACGGGGGGAGTGGGGAGCTGTTTTTT
clone size: NA; V gene: TRBV15; J gene: TRBJ2-5; D gene: NA; CDR3 protein: CATSRDSGTLETQYF; CDR3 DNA: TGTGCCACCAGCAGAGATTCTGGGACTCTGGAGACCCAGTACTTC
clone size: NA; V gene: TRBV30; J gene: TRBJ2-3; D gene: NA; CDR3 protein: CAWSVLGASTDTQYF; CDR3 DNA: TGTGCCTGGAGTGTACTGGGAGCTAGCACAGATACGCAGTATTTT